What follows are 22 T cell receptor beta chains derived from one specimen sequenced in a study of neurological immune-mediated disorders. TCRdb redid the calling of the 5' RACE reads with MiXCR, one entry per CDR3 protein. The sample has tens of thousands of distinct CDR3 sequences; about a quarter are singletons. Sequencing was carried out using PBMCs. These receptors all stem from a woman aged 70-85 years in good health.

This clonotype has at least ten counts. The chain joins TRBV7-9 to TRBJ2-3; tentatively, D is TRBD2 (6 bases). This CDR3 region has 15 residues. V dropped 1 base and J dropped 1 base, with 9 bases sitting between them. CDR1 is SEHNR, CDR2 FQNEAQ, per germline (reference sequence). The CDR3: CASSLGASGTDTQYF. CDR3 nucleotide sequence: TGTGCCAGCAGCTTAGGGGCTAGCGGCACAGATACGCAGTATTTT.

This clonotype was seen ten or more times. The DNA for the CDR3 is TGTGCCATCAGTGTGGCAGCAAACACTGAAGCTTTCTTT. It codes for CAISVAANTEAFF. The chain is built from TRBV10-3 and TRBJ1-1; D uncertain. This CDR3 region has 13 residues. The ends were cut back, 4 bases at V and 2 bases at J, with 8 bases in the middle. The germline CDR1 and CDR2 sequences are ENHRY and SYGVKD.

The genes are TRBV12-3 or TRBV12-4 and TRBJ2-7; maybe TRBD2 (6 bases). The CDR3 totals 15 residues. Trimming took off 6 bases at V and 5 bases at J, with 20 bases between the two ends. The CDR3 nucleotides read TGTGCCAGCAGCCCCGCGGGACGAGATACCGACGAGCAGTACTTC. Amino acid sequence: CASSPAGRDTDEQYF.

Remarks on this clonotype: The germline gene is not matched at one end of the junction; a read error may be the cause. The chain recombines TRBV11-1 with TRBJ1-1; 7 bases agree with TRBD1. CDR1 and CDR2 (germline): SGHAT, FQDESV (reference sequence). This CDR3 contains 14 residues. CDR3 amino acids: CASSGRDRALEAFF. The CDR3 DNA is TGCGCCAGCAGCGGTAGAGACAGGGCTTTAGAAGCTTTCTTT. Based on the CDR3 plus reference TRBV11-1 and TRBJ1-1, the full variable domain is EAEVAQSPRYKITEKSQAVAFWCDPISGHATLYWYRQILGQGPELLVQFQDESVVDDSQLPKDRFSAERLKGVDSTLKIQPAELGDSAMYLCASSGRDRALEAFFGQGTRLTVV.

This clonotype was seen at least ten times. The J gene is TRBJ1-2, the V gene TRBV5-1; 8 nucleotides match TRBD1. CDR3 size: 18 residues. J lost 4 bases, V lost 3 bases, and 17 bases had no gene match. CDR1 SGHRS and CDR2 YFSETQ come from the germline V gene. The CDR3 coding sequence is TGCGCCAGCAGCTCCGGACAGGGAGCTATCACTAAAAGCTATGGCTACACCTTC. It yields the protein CASSSGQGAITKSYGYTF.

This clonotype has a count of ten or more. The genes are TRBV28 and TRBJ2-5; 11 bases line up with TRBD1. This CDR3 is built from 14 residues. The J segment lost 4 bases and the V segment lost 6 bases, leaving 4 bases of the junction unmatched. Germline CDR1 reads MDHEN; CDR2 reads SYDVKM. The CDR3 spells CASRLGQGGETQYF. CDR3 DNA sequence: TGTGCCAGCAGGCTGGGACAGGGGGGAGAGACCCAGTACTTC.

The genes are TRBV6-5 and TRBJ2-7; possibly TRBD2 for D (5 bases). V lost 3 bases and J 6 bases, leaving 12 bases between the germline ends. Germline CDR1 and CDR2: MNHEY and SVGAGI. The CDR3 is 13 residues long. CDR3 in DNA: TGTGCCAGCAGTTATAGTAGAAGCGGCGAGCAGTACTTC. It codes for CASSYSRSGEQYF.

Many counts were recorded for this clonotype. The rearrangement joins TRBV21-1 to TRBJ1-5; the D segment call TRBD1 is taken from the table without a DNA check. TRBV21-1 is shown as a pseudogene. The CDR3 has 18 amino acids. The CDR3 here is CASSPTGQFFIRNQPQHF. The DNA of the CDR3 is TGTGCCAGCAGCCCCACGGGACAGTTCTTTATACGCAATCAGCCCCAGCATTTT.

V gene TRBV5-1 combines with J gene TRBJ2-7; 7 bases line up with TRBD2. The CDR3 has 14 amino acids. CDR1 SGHRS and CDR2 YFSETQ come from the germline V gene. V trimming: 4 bases; J trimming: 6 bases; junction bases outside the gene matches: 10. The CDR3 DNA sequence: TGCGCCAGCAGCCTCGGGACCCGGGAGGCCGAGCAGTACTTC. Protein product: CASSLGTREAEQYF. The variable domain in full, completed from reference TRBV5-1 and TRBJ2-7, reads KAGVTQTPRYLIKTRGQQVTLSCSPISGHRSVSWYQQTPGQGLQFLFEYFSETQRNKGNFPGRFSGRQFSNSRSEMNVSTLELGDSALYLCASSLGTREAEQYFGPGTRLTVT.

The V call is TRBV7-9, the J call TRBJ1-6; no definite D call. Per germline, CDR1 SEHNR and CDR2 FQNEAQ (reference sequence). This CDR3 has 14 amino acids. V was shortened by 5 bases and J by 7 bases, with 12 bases between the two germline ends. The CDR3 loop is CASSTDSRNSPLHF. CDR3 nucleotides: TGTGCCAGCAGCACAGACTCGAGGAATTCACCCCTCCACTTT.

This clonotype was observed at least ten times. The J gene is TRBJ1-2, the V gene TRBV3-1; D perhaps matches TRBD1 (5 bases). There are 14 residues in the CDR3. V was cut by 6 bases and J by 0 bases, with 11 bases left in between. The germline gives CDR1 LGHDT, CDR2 YNNKEL (reference sequence). The CDR3 nucleotides read TGTGCCAGCAGTCGACAGTTAACTAACTATGGCTACACCTTC. This translates into CASSRQLTNYGYTF.

The chain is built from TRBV20-1 and TRBJ1-5; no clear D gene. The CDR3 covers 15 residues. CDR1 DFQATT and CDR2 SNEGSKA come from the germline V gene (reference sequence). Trimming left V 0 bases short and J 2 bases short, with 11 bases between. The CDR3 protein is CSARDEVGRNQPQHF. The CDR3, as DNA: TGCAGTGCTAGAGATGAGGTAGGGCGCAATCAGCCCCAGCATTTT.

This clonotype has at least ten counts. The rearrangement joins TRBV15 to TRBJ1-5; D perhaps matches TRBD1 (6 bases). CDR1 is LNHNV and CDR2 is YYDKDF in the germline V gene (reference sequence). Trimming shortened V by 0 bases and J by 9 bases, and 18 bases separated the two germline ends. CDR3 size: 16 residues. The CDR3 bases are TGTGCCACCAGCAGAGAACAGGGCAATACCAGGCGGCCCCAGCATTTT. Protein product: CATSREQGNTRRPQHF.

In its sample, this clonotype was seen many times. The CDR3 here is CASSSASQGVGETQYF. The CDR3 DNA sequence: TGTGCCAGCAGTTCAGCCTCGCAGGGGGTAGGGGAGACCCAGTACTTC. V and J are TRBV12-3 or TRBV12-4 and TRBJ2-5; 7 bases line up with TRBD1. V shed 4 bases and J 5 bases; nucleotides not matched to a gene: 13. The CDR3 is 16 residues long.

This clonotype was seen repeatedly, ten times or more. The gene calls are TRBV3-1 and TRBJ2-7, with 7 bases aligning to TRBD2. The CDR3 covers 13 residues. Germline loops: CDR1 LGHDT, CDR2 YNNKEL (reference sequence). V shed 8 bases, J shed 6 bases, and the junction held 10 bases outside the gene matches. CDR3 sequence (DNA): TGTGCCAGCCAGGCGGTCAGGGAGGGCGAGCAGTACTTC. Translation gives CASQAVREGEQYF.

This clonotype was detected many times. CDR3 amino acids: CASNLRLRNYEQFF. For the CDR3, the DNA is TGTGCCAGCAACCTTAGGTTAAGGAACTATGAGCAGTTCTTC. The chain employs TRBV5-6 and TRBJ2-1; no firm D call. The CDR3 runs 14 residues. CDR1 SGHDT and CDR2 YYEEEE come from the germline V gene. V was trimmed by 6 bases and J by 8 bases, leaving 18 bases between them.

This clonotype was seen at least ten times. The chain combines TRBV5-1 with TRBJ2-3; 10 nucleotides match TRBD2. Looked up from germline, CDR1 is SGHRS and CDR2 is YFSETQ. V lost 4 bases and J lost 2; bases outside the gene matches: 7. The CDR3 runs 16 residues. CDR3 nucleotide sequence: TGCGCCAGCAGCCCCGGACTAGCGGACCTCACAGATACGCAGTATTTT. Translation gives CASSPGLADLTDTQYF.

This clonotype was recorded only once. This rearrangement joins TRBV9 to TRBJ2-1; no clear D. V shed 5 bases and J shed 1 base, with 10 bases lying between them. Germline V gene sequence: CDR1 SGDLS, CDR2 YYNGEE. The CDR3 length is 14 residues. The CDR3 bases are TGTGCCAGCAGTCCGGCGGTGTCCTACAATGAGCAGTTCTTC. Encoded protein: CASSPAVSYNEQFF.

Many counts were recorded for this clonotype. This chain uses TRBV4-1 with TRBJ1-6; a weak D match, TRBD1 (5 bases). V was trimmed by 4 bases and J by 8 bases, leaving 12 bases between them. Germline loops: CDR1 MGHRA, CDR2 YSYEKL. This CDR3 region has 14 residues. The CDR3 region has the DNA TGCGCCAGCAGCCTAGGGGAGCGTTATTCACCCCTCCACTTT. Its translation is CASSLGERYSPLHF.

This clonotype ranks as medium-sized (0.01 to 0.1%). The V and J genes are TRBV20-1 and TRBJ2-1, with 8 bases fitting TRBD2. This CDR3 contains 15 residues. Germline V gene lookup returns CDR1 DFQATT and CDR2 SNEGSKA (reference sequence). Trimming removed 5 bases from V and 0 bases from J; junction bases left unmatched: 6. CDR3 in amino acids: CSASSGPSSYNEQFF. As DNA, the CDR3 is TGCAGTGCTTCTAGCGGGCCCAGCTCCTACAATGAGCAGTTCTTC.

This clonotype showed up many times. The V gene is TRBV24-1, the J gene TRBJ2-1; 8 nucleotides match TRBD1. CDR1 is KGHDR, CDR2 SFDVKD, per germline. J was trimmed by 1 base and V by 7 bases; bases with no gene match: 11. The CDR3 length is 17 residues. The CDR3 coding sequence is TGTGCCACCAGGGACTCACAGGGGGGATTATCCTACAATGAGCAGTTCTTC. This codes for CATRDSQGGLSYNEQFF.

In this sample, this clonotype turned up many times. The V gene is TRBV28, the J gene TRBJ2-7; no firm D call. CDR3 length: 12 residues. The germline gives CDR1 MDHEN, CDR2 SYDVKM. Trimming cost V 8 bases and J 2 bases, with 10 bases left between them. CDR3 sequence reads: CASEFPPYEQYF. Here the CDR3 DNA reads TGTGCCAGCGAGTTCCCCCCCTACGAGCAGTACTTC.